This T cell receptor beta chain is from a study of shared clonotypes between healthy human individuals. The test was conducted at deep level. Sequencing was performed with immunoSEQ multiplex PCR; in TCRdb, only in-frame clones are kept and a portion is missing. The data show millions of clones, with roughly 91% seen just once and under 2% held by the top ten. Naive CD8 isolation took CD45RO-negative cells positively selected for CCR7 and excluded terminally differentiated effector memory CD45RA+ cells. From germline, CDR1 is MDHEN and CDR2 SYDVKM. The CDR3 sequence is 13 residues long. V lost 3 bases to trimming and J lost 5 bases, with 10 bases between them.

This sequence was found in a man between 18 and 29 years old in good health. Some clones in this sample may be carry-over from other donors' samples. The sample comprised naive CD8+ T cells from PBMCs. V gene TRBV28 combines with J gene TRBJ2-5; D is undetermined. This chain's CDR3 is CASSFGSPETQYF. The DNA of the CDR3 is TGTGCCAGCAGTTTTGGTAGTCCGGAGACCCAGTACTTC.